The 15 T cell receptor beta chains listed next were all sequenced from one sample in a study of blood T cells in healthy people across ages (dated by TCRdb to the mid-2010s). Library prep was done by 5' RACE. The sequencing machine was an Illumina HiSeq 2500. A second PCR of about 6 to 12 cycles was run with a J-beta primer mix and a sample-barcoded 5' primer. Using fastp at Q25 and MiXCR, TCRdb reprocessed the public reads and kept productive beta chains. Each entry is one CDR3 protein sequence, shown with its most common DNA and genes. Present in this sample are 650,000 to 700,000 distinct CDR3 sequences, roughly 32% of which were seen just once. The ten largest clones add up to roughly 15% of the sample. The specimen sequenced was blood. These receptors came from an elderly woman in good health. Donor details come from another sample of the same person, matched by shared clones.

This clonotype was recorded many times. The chain has TRBV20-1 and TRBJ2-3; D unresolved. The V end was cut by 2 bases, the J end by 2 bases, with 8 bases between. The germline CDR1 and CDR2 sequences are DFQATT and SNEGSKA (reference sequence). This CDR3 spans 13 amino acids. CDR3 nucleotides: TGCAGTGCTAGAACAGCTTTCACAGATACGCAGTATTTT. Its translation: CSARTAFTDTQYF.

This clonotype was observed many times. CDR3 residues: CASSPWDTAYEQYF. The DNA for the CDR3 is TGCGCCAGCAGCCCCTGGGACACAGCCTACGAGCAGTACTTC. This chain links TRBV5-1 with TRBJ2-7, with TRBD1 as a possible D gene (6 bases). The germline V gene encodes CDR1 SGHRS and CDR2 YFSETQ. The CDR3 runs to 14 residues. With 4 bases removed from V and 2 bases from J, the gap between germline ends came to 13 bases.

This clonotype was observed at least ten times. J is TRBJ2-1 and V is TRBV6-1, with 7 bases lining up with TRBD1. Per the germline V gene, CDR1 is MNHNS and CDR2 is SASEGT. The CDR3 runs to 15 residues. V shed 6 bases and J 0 bases; nucleotides not matched to a gene: 5. CDR3 nucleotides: TGTGCCAGCAGAGCAGGGGGTAGCTCCTACAATGAGCAGTTCTTC. Encoded protein: CASRAGGSSYNEQFF.

At least ten counts were recorded for this clonotype. The V call is TRBV6-1, the J call TRBJ2-1; TRBD1 agrees at 9 bases. The CDR3 sequence is 14 residues long. Unmatched junction bases numbered 4, after V lost 3 bases and J lost 7 bases. The germline CDR1 and CDR2 sequences are MNHNS and SASEGT. CDR3 in DNA: TGTGCCAGCAGTGACCAGACAGGGGGGAATGAGCAGTTCTTC. Translating it yields CASSDQTGGNEQFF.

This clonotype was seen ten or more times. The genes are TRBV7-2 and TRBJ1-5; D is unresolved. V lost 3 bases and J lost 4, with 7 bases in between. The CDR3 has 13 residues. Germline V CDR1 and CDR2: SGHTA, FQGNSA. The CDR3: CASSFNGNQPQHF. The CDR3 DNA reads TGTGCCAGCAGCTTTAACGGTAATCAGCCCCAGCATTTT.

This clonotype was seen ten or more times. The V gene is TRBV6-5, the J gene TRBJ1-2; D not certain. With 5 bases removed from V and 0 bases from J, the gap between germline ends came to 10 bases. The length of the CDR3 is 14 residues. Germline V gene data show CDR1 as MNHEY and CDR2 as SVGAGI. CDR3 region: CASSKDTANYGYTF. Written as DNA, the CDR3 is TGTGCCAGCAGTAAAGACACCGCTAACTATGGCTACACCTTC.

V and J are TRBV7-3 and TRBJ2-1; 9 bases are shared with TRBD1. Unmatched junction bases numbered 8, after V lost 5 bases and J lost 6 bases. Germline CDR1 is SGHTA and CDR2 is FQGTGA. The CDR3 runs to 15 residues. The CDR3 DNA sequence: TGTGCCAGCAGCCCATTTGGGACAGGGCTCAATGAGCAGTTCTTC. As protein: CASSPFGTGLNEQFF.

In its sample, this clonotype was seen many times. V and J are TRBV7-8 and TRBJ2-7; 8 bases are a match to TRBD2. This CDR3 comprises 13 residues. CDR1 SGHVS and CDR2 FQNEAQ come from the germline V gene. V dropped 1 base and J dropped 11; count of bases not matched to a gene: 7. This CDR3 is CASSLGRLAYEYF. In DNA form, the CDR3 reads TGTGCCAGCAGCTTAGGGAGACTAGCGTACGAGTACTTC.

This chain uses TRBV12-3 or TRBV12-4 with TRBJ2-3, with D tentatively TRBD1 (6 bases). Trimming removed 1 base at V and 11 bases at J, with 19 bases between. The CDR3 runs 15 residues. Here the CDR3 DNA reads TGTGCCAGCAGTTTAGGGACAGTTGGAACAGATGTGCAGTATTTT. Its protein is CASSLGTVGTDVQYF.

This clonotype was picked up one time. A junction boundary mismatches the germline segment, possibly from a read error. The rearrangement uses TRBV3-1 and TRBJ2-6; a possible D gene is TRBD1 (5 bases). The germline V gene encodes CDR1 LGHDT and CDR2 YNNKEL (reference sequence). The CDR3 totals 14 residues. This chain's CDR3 is CASSLGSGADVLTF. CDR3 bases: TGTGCCAGCAGCCTAGGTTCTGGGGCCGACGTCCTGACTTTC.

A note on this clonotype: This clone may be a read error of a much larger clone one base away. The chain recombines TRBV7-2 with TRBJ2-1; D is possibly TRBD2 (5 bases). Germline-derived CDR1 and CDR2 are SGHTA and FQGNSA. The CDR3 extends over 15 amino acids. V lost 5 bases to trimming and J lost 10 bases, with 21 bases between them. In nucleotides, the CDR3 is TGTGCCAGCAGCGAGGACGGGGTAAATGTTCGGGAGCAGTTCTTC. It is translated as CASSEDGVNVREQFF.

This clonotype was seen only once. This rearrangement joins TRBV7-2 to TRBJ2-7, with 9 bases fitting TRBD2. V dropped 3 bases and J dropped 7; count of bases not matched to a gene: 16. Germline V gene sequence: CDR1 SGHTA, CDR2 FQGNSA. This CDR3 has 17 amino acids. CDR3 amino acids: CASSFRLAEGHNNEQYF. The CDR3 DNA reads as TGTGCCAGCAGCTTTCGACTAGCGGAGGGACACAACAATGAGCAGTACTTC.

This clonotype was detected only once. The J gene is TRBJ2-1, the V gene TRBV7-8, with D unclear. Looked up from germline, CDR1 is SGHVS and CDR2 is FQNEAQ. This CDR3 contains 14 residues. Trimming removed 1 base at V and 9 bases at J, with 13 bases between. CDR3 nucleotide sequence: TGTGCCAGCAGCTTAGAAGCAGTTGTCATTGAGCAGTTCTTC. Protein: CASSLEAVVIEQFF. The full variable domain, its missing parts supplied by reference TRBV7-8 and TRBJ2-1, is GAGVSQSPRYKVAKRGQDVALRCDPISGHVSLFWYQQALGQGPEFLTYFQNEAQLDKSGLPSDRFFAERPEGSVSTLKIQRTQQEDSAVYLCASSLEAVVIEQFFGPGTRLTVL.

The chain has TRBV11-2 and TRBJ2-7, with 7 positions matching TRBD1. Germline V CDR1 and CDR2: SGHAT, FQNNGV. V dropped 3 bases and J dropped 1; count of bases not matched to a gene: 6. The CDR3 totals 15 residues. CDR3 in amino acids: CASSFRDRASYEQYF. The DNA of the CDR3 is TGTGCCAGCAGCTTTCGTGACAGGGCATCCTACGAGCAGTACTTC.

The chain has TRBV6-5 and TRBJ2-7, with no clear D. Germline loops: CDR1 MNHEY, CDR2 SVGAGI. The CDR3 sequence is 15 residues long. V shed 0 bases and J shed 2 bases, with 11 bases lying between them. CDR3: CASSYSFQAPYEQYF. CDR3 sequence (DNA): TGTGCCAGCAGTTACTCGTTCCAGGCCCCCTACGAGCAGTACTTC.